This record covers a single T cell receptor beta chain. The sample comes from a study of control samples from healthy donors and cancer patients. Using immunoSEQ multiplex PCR, the repertoire was profiled, and TCRdb retains in-frame clones only, with some absent. The repertoire holds more than 60,000 clones, with under 90% as singletons. V shed 8 bases and J shed 4 bases, with 9 bases lying between them. This CDR3 spans 11 amino acids. Germline V gives CDR1 DFQATT, CDR2 SNEGSKA (reference sequence). The sequenced material came from PBMCs. V gene TRBV20-1 combines with J gene TRBJ1-3; no definite D call. This TCR was sampled from a woman aged 50 to 60 with colorectal cancer. CDR3 coding DNA: TGCAGTCCCGTAGGGGGAAACACCATATATTTT. It is translated as CSPVGGNTIYF.